This T cell receptor beta chain was found in a study of blood T cell repertoires in COVID-19 (dated by TCRdb to 2019 to 2021). Regarding the study in general: Samples covering the acute and convalescent phases of COVID-19 were provided by collaborators in the United States, Italy and Spain. The material from the prospective study consisted of cDNA or gDNA derived from T cells, B-cell-depleted T cells, or PBMCs. Deeply sampled blood TCRbeta repertoires from subjects exposed to, actively infected with, or recovered from COVID-19 were included in the dataset. The repertoires were released in a freely available public database meant as a resource for research on the immune response to SARS-CoV-2. Samples came from the ongoing ImmuneRACE study (first 160 participants) plus 1,254 subjects from 6 global collaborators. Sample metadata almost always included a de-identified subject ID, COVID-19 status, age in years and sex. HLA class I and class II types, where available, came from metadata supplied by the sample provider rather than from assay-based typing. Broader findings and caveats from the paper: Clinical and demographic metadata were provided uncurated, with the amount varying by source and participant.

The CDR3, cysteine through phenylalanine, is 9 amino acids long. Here the CDR3 DNA is all that survives: 27 bases in frame from base 1. Trimming takes 5 bases from V and 8 bases from J, and the germline ends sit 6 bases apart. From the germline V gene, CDR1 is SQVTM and CDR2 is ANQGSEA. The immunoSEQ Assay, a bias-controlled multiplex PCR, was used to amplify TCRbeta CDR3 regions from genomic DNA. The authors' pipeline ran thus. The number of nucleated cells in each sample was estimated from the amplification of reference gene primers within the assay. To quantify the absolute abundance of each unique TCRbeta CDR3 rearrangement, sequence reads were collapsed and filtered. For each sample, productive Simpson clonality was calculated as the square root of Simpson's diversity index across productive rearrangements. TCRdb stores this immuneACCESS table with in-frame sequences only. Part of the clones is absent; in the studies checked, under half of the shortfall reflects unresolved V genes, and no reason is known for the rest. The DNA was the basis for D and trimming; V, J and clone size are from that table. The sample includes about 210,000 clones, with around 82% observed a single time. The ten largest clones take up around 4.5% of the sample.

In the prospective study, participants were about 18 to 90 years old, resided in about two dozen geographic areas of the United States, and were enrolled through a virtual design. In the prospective study, cohorts were assigned on the basis of participant-reported clinical history obtained from a screening survey and a study questionnaire. Mobile phlebotomists in the prospective study collected whole blood, serum and a nasopharyngeal or oropharyngeal swab from every participant. Over an approximately 2-month period, participants in the prospective study had the option of providing additional blood draws and questionnaires. Blood samples from the prospective study were shipped frozen or at room temperature prior to DNA extraction. This clone was recorded only once. Its target antigen remains unknown. Qualities for individual bases were not recorded, and no much larger clone is one base off.

This sequence originates from a man aged 25-45 years with acute COVID-19. Recombination connected TRBV29-1 to TRBJ1-2; the D gene is not confidently resolved. Sequencing used PBMCs or T cells enriched from blood (not recorded which). The sequenced DNA is TGCAGCGTTTGCGGGGGCTACACCTTC. The translation is CSVCGGYTF.